Listed here are 29 T cell receptor beta chains from one sample, sequenced in a study of T cell changes during pregnancy in multiple sclerosis. Sequencing was performed with immunoSEQ multiplex PCR; in TCRdb, only in-frame clones are kept and a portion is missing. The sample gives 25,000 to 35,000 clones, about 89% of which show up once; around 6.2% is in the top ten. Here the sequenced sample was CD8+ T cells from peripheral blood mononuclear cells, taken before pregnancy. The receptors originated from a female donor with multiple sclerosis, enrolled in a pregnancy study.

V and J are TRBV4-1 and TRBJ1-2; D remains unclear. V was cut by 2 bases and J by 5 bases, with 18 bases left in between. CDR1 and CDR2 from the germline V gene are MGHRA and YSYEKL. This CDR3 is built from 16 residues. CDR3 DNA sequence: TGCGCCAGCAGCCAAAAAGCTGCCCTAATAGAATATGGCTACACCTTC. Translated, it gives CASSQKAALIEYGYTF.

The genes are TRBV2 and TRBJ2-3, with D possibly TRBD2 on 5 matching bases. Germline V lookup: CDR1 SNHLY, CDR2 FYNNEI. Trimming left V 1 base short and J 1 base short, with 6 bases between. This CDR3 contains 14 residues. CDR3 coding DNA: TGTGCCAGCAGTGAAGGGCGGGGCACAGATACGCAGTATTTT. Translated, it gives CASSEGRGTDTQYF.

V is TRBV6-6 and J is TRBJ2-1; D gene ambiguous. The V end was cut by 0 bases, the J end by 8 bases, with 17 bases between. The CDR3 is made up of 16 amino acids. Germline V gives CDR1 MNHNY, CDR2 SVGAGI (reference sequence). The CDR3 region is CASSYSNLVEFDEQFF. CDR3 DNA: TGTGCCAGCAGTTACTCGAACCTAGTCGAATTCGATGAGCAGTTCTTC.

The chain combines TRBV6-5 with TRBJ2-1; TRBD2 matches at 7 bases. CDR1 is MNHEY and CDR2 is SVGAGI in the germline V gene. The CDR3 sequence is 15 residues long. V lost 2 bases to trimming and J lost 8 bases; unmatched junction nucleotides: 9. CDR3 residues: CASSYEAGVLDEQFF. The CDR3 DNA reads TGTGCCAGCAGTTACGAGGCGGGAGTGCTCGATGAGCAGTTCTTC.

The rearrangement uses TRBV9 and TRBJ2-1, with no clear D. CDR1 and CDR2 from the germline V gene are SGDLS and YYNGEE. V lost 6 bases and J 6 bases, leaving 16 bases between the germline ends. The CDR3 has 14 residues. The CDR3 nucleotides read TGTGCCAGCACCTCCTTGGGCTACACCAATGAGCAGTTCTTC. As protein: CASTSLGYTNEQFF.

In its sample, this clone ranks as medium-sized (0.01 to 0.1%). The chain combines TRBV10-3 with TRBJ2-7; D is perhaps TRBD1 (6 bases). Germline CDR1 ENHRY, CDR2 SYGVKD. V was clipped by 3 bases and J by 7 bases, with 10 bases between them. This CDR3 is built from 12 residues. The CDR3 nucleotides are TGTGCCATCAGTGATCCAGGGGAAGAGCAGTACTTC. It codes for CAISDPGEEQYF.

In nucleotides, the CDR3 is TGTGCCAGCAGCTTGCCACTAGCGGGAGGGTCGGATGAGCAGTTCTTC. Amino acids: CASSLPLAGGSDEQFF. V usage is TRBV7-2 and J usage is TRBJ2-1, with 13 bases lining up with TRBD2. Germline-derived CDR1 and CDR2 are SGHTA and FQGNSA. The CDR3 contains 16 residues. V lost 3 bases to trimming and J lost 8 bases; unmatched junction nucleotides: 7.

The J gene is TRBJ2-5, the V gene TRBV30; 7 bases agree with TRBD1. With 0 bases clipped from V and 4 bases from J, the junction kept 5 bases outside the gene matches. Germline V lookup: CDR1 GTSNPN, CDR2 SVGIG (reference sequence). This CDR3 has 14 residues. The CDR3, as DNA: TGTGCCTGGAGTGTGGGGGCAGGGGGAGAGACCCAGTACTTC. This gives the protein CAWSVGAGGETQYF.

The chain recombines TRBV27 with TRBJ2-7; D remains unclear. This CDR3 is 13 amino acids long. Trimming took 0 bases from V and 2 from J, leaving 5 bases between them. The germline V gene encodes CDR1 MNHEY and CDR2 SMNVEV (reference sequence). The CDR3 spells CASSLSGPYEQYF. The CDR3 nucleotides are TGTGCCAGCAGTTTATCCGGTCCCTACGAGCAGTACTTC.

This clone was found once. The chain recombines TRBV4-2 with TRBJ2-7; TRBD2 agrees at 7 bases. CDR1 is LGHNA, CDR2 YNFKEQ, per germline. The length of the CDR3 is 15 residues. V trimming: 3 bases; J trimming: 3 bases; junction bases outside the gene matches: 8. Here the CDR3 DNA reads TGTGCCAGCAGCCAGGTGATGGGACTAAACTACGAGCAGTACTTC. Translating it yields CASSQVMGLNYEQYF.

The rearrangement links TRBV29-1 to TRBJ2-5; 9 positions match TRBD2. Looked up from germline, CDR1 is SQVTM and CDR2 is ANQGSEA. There are 14 residues in the CDR3. Germline trimming cut 4 bases from V and 2 bases from J; bases unmatched to any gene: 5. The CDR3 DNA is TGCAGCGTTGCCACTAGCGGGCCACAAGAGACCCAGTACTTC. The encoded protein is CSVATSGPQETQYF.

The rearrangement links TRBV5-4 to TRBJ1-1; D unclear. Germline CDR1 is SGHNT and CDR2 is YYREEE (reference sequence). The CDR3 is 12 amino acids. Trimming pared 0 bases from V and 4 bases from J, leaving 4 bases between. DNA for the CDR3: TGTGCCAGCAGCTTGGGGAGCACTGAAGCTTTCTTT. Translating gives CASSLGSTEAFF.

The V gene is TRBV4-3, the J gene TRBJ2-7; D not certain. Germline assignment: CDR1 LGHNA and CDR2 YSLEER. The CDR3 length is 15 residues. Trimming took 0 bases from V and 4 from J, leaving 13 bases between them. The CDR3 reads CASSQDWSISYEQYF. CDR3 DNA sequence: TGCGCCAGCAGCCAAGATTGGAGTATCTCGTACGAGCAGTACTTC.

The chain is built from TRBV29-1 and TRBJ2-1; 7 bases map to TRBD2. Germline V gene sequence: CDR1 SQVTM, CDR2 ANQGSEA. V lost 0 bases, J lost 6 bases, and 11 bases stayed unmatched. There are 16 residues in the CDR3. CDR3 sequence: CSVEDFAGAQINEQFF. In DNA form, the CDR3 reads TGCAGCGTTGAAGATTTCGCGGGAGCCCAAATCAATGAGCAGTTCTTC.

J is TRBJ2-7 and V is TRBV7-9, with 8 nucleotides matching TRBD2. The V and J ends lost 5 bases and 2 bases, in that order; junction bases with no gene match: 2. Germline V gene lookup returns CDR1 SEHNR and CDR2 FQNEAQ (reference sequence). The CDR3 spans 13 residues. The CDR3 DNA is TGTGCCAGCAGCACTAGCGGAACCTACGAGCAGTACTTC. Amino acid sequence: CASSTSGTYEQYF.

V gene TRBV7-8 combines with J gene TRBJ2-1; D perhaps matches TRBD2 (6 bases). The V end was cut by 2 bases, the J end by 12 bases, with 11 bases between. Germline-derived CDR1 and CDR2 are SGHVS and FQNEAQ. The CDR3 runs to 12 residues. The CDR3 is CASSLRSEGQFF. CDR3 DNA: TGTGCCAGCAGCTTAAGGTCGGAGGGGCAGTTCTTC.

This clone was counted once. This chain uses TRBV11-2 with TRBJ2-2; D call uncertain. V gave up 6 bases and J gave up 7 bases, with 6 bases separating them. Germline V lookup: CDR1 SGHAT, CDR2 FQNNGV. This CDR3 region has 11 residues. CDR3 loop: CASSNYGELFF. Here the CDR3 DNA reads TGTGCCAGCAGTAACTACGGGGAGCTGTTTTTT.

The gene calls are TRBV19 and TRBJ2-1, with a possible D match to TRBD2 (6 bases). Germline V gives CDR1 LNHDA, CDR2 SQIVND (reference sequence). The CDR3 has 17 amino acids. The V end lost 2 bases, the J end lost 7 bases, and 21 bases lay between the germline ends. Written as DNA, the CDR3 is TGTGCCAGTAGTATATTCCCGGGAGCCGACGTCGGTAATGAGCAGTTCTTC. Protein product: CASSIFPGADVGNEQFF.

The rearrangement links TRBV4-3 to TRBJ1-2; the match to TRBD1 covers 10 bases. This CDR3 is built from 18 residues. Germline V gene sequence: CDR1 LGHNA, CDR2 YSLEER. The trim removed 0 bases at V and 3 bases at J, leaving 10 bases unmatched. The CDR3 loop is CASSQEGGQGRSDYGYTF. Here the CDR3 DNA reads TGCGCCAGCAGCCAAGAAGGGGGACAGGGGCGCTCGGACTATGGCTACACCTTC.

Relative to its sample, this clone is medium-sized (0.01 to 0.1%). The rearrangement links TRBV6-4 to TRBJ2-1; TRBD2 matches 8 bases. CDR1 is MRHNA, CDR2 SNTAGT, per germline. The V and J ends lost 6 bases and 6 bases, in that order; junction bases with no gene match: 7. This CDR3 is built from 14 residues. CDR3 amino acids: CASSSGGPSNEQFF. For the CDR3, the DNA is TGTGCCAGCAGCTCGGGAGGGCCCTCCAATGAGCAGTTCTTC.

This clone appeared a few times. J is TRBJ1-1 and V is TRBV9, with 7 bases aligning to TRBD1. This CDR3 comprises 14 residues. The trim removed 4 bases at V and 3 bases at J, leaving 6 bases unmatched. Germline V CDR1 and CDR2: SGDLS, YYNGEE. CDR3 nucleotides: TGTGCCAGCAGCTTTGAGGGGGCGGACACTGAAGCTTTCTTT. This encodes CASSFEGADTEAFF.

J is TRBJ2-7 and V is TRBV6-5; 7 bases fit TRBD2. CDR1 and CDR2 (germline): MNHEY, SVGAGI. The CDR3 extends over 14 amino acids. V gave up 5 bases and J gave up 3 bases; unmatched junction bases: 7. The chain's CDR3 is CASSGTGGLYEQYF. The CDR3 DNA sequence: TGTGCCAGCAGTGGCACGGGAGGTCTCTACGAGCAGTACTTC.

The rearrangement joins TRBV7-9 to TRBJ1-2; perhaps TRBD1 as D (5 bases). V lost 0 bases, J lost 8 bases, and 13 bases lay in between. CDR1 and CDR2 (germline): SEHNR, FQNEAQ (reference sequence). This CDR3 contains 14 residues. The CDR3 nucleotides are TGTGCCAGCAGCTTAGCAGGGACGGGAGCGGGCTACACCTTC. It specifies CASSLAGTGAGYTF.

This chain joins TRBV19 and TRBJ2-3; 13 bases agree with TRBD2. Germline V gene data show CDR1 as LNHDA and CDR2 as SQIVND (reference sequence). This CDR3 has 15 amino acids. V dropped 6 bases and J dropped 3; count of bases not matched to a gene: 3. CDR3 DNA sequence: TGTGCCAGTAGCCTGGGACTAGCGGGAACAGATACGCAGTATTTT. It encodes CASSLGLAGTDTQYF.

J is TRBJ2-3 and V is TRBV7-2; 7 positions agree with TRBD1. Germline loops: CDR1 SGHTA, CDR2 FQGNSA. V was clipped by 0 bases and J by 11 bases; unmatched bases: 2. The CDR3 contains 12 residues. The CDR3 DNA sequence: TGTGCCAGCAGCTTAGCTACAGGGGTGCAGTATTTT. As protein: CASSLATGVQYF. Supplemented by reference TRBV7-2 and TRBJ2-3, the full variable domain reads GAGVSQSPSNKVTEKGKDVELRCDPISGHTALYWYRQSLGQGLEFLIYFQGNSAPDKSGLPSDRFSAERTGGSVSTLTIQRTQQEDSAVYLCASSLATGVQYFGPGTRLTVL.

The chain links TRBV7-2 to TRBJ2-7; the match to TRBD2 covers 10 bases. This CDR3 is 15 amino acids long. Germline V gives CDR1 SGHTA, CDR2 FQGNSA. The V and J ends lost 3 bases and 3 bases, in that order; junction bases with no gene match: 5. The CDR3 loop reads CASSFGTSAFYEQYF. CDR3 coding DNA: TGTGCCAGCAGCTTTGGGACTAGCGCTTTCTACGAGCAGTACTTC.

The chain joins TRBV28 to TRBJ2-4; D gene uncertain. The CDR3 covers 17 residues. Germline CDR1 MDHEN, CDR2 SYDVKM. Trimming shortened V by 6 bases and J by 0 bases, and 18 bases separated the two germline ends. CDR3: CASSTAPLTLAKNIQYF. CDR3 in DNA: TGTGCCAGCAGCACAGCACCCCTCACCTTAGCCAAAAACATTCAGTACTTC.

V gene TRBV21-1 combines with J gene TRBJ1-1; TRBD1, the table's D call, lacks a check against the DNA. TRBV21-1 is tagged as a pseudogene. The CDR3 is 14 amino acids. CDR3 in amino acids: CASSIRQGNTEAFF. The CDR3 DNA reads as TGTGCCAGCAGCATTCGACAGGGCAACACTGAAGCTTTCTTT.

This chain connects TRBV19 to TRBJ2-3; 8 positions match TRBD1. Germline-derived CDR1 and CDR2 are LNHDA and SQIVND (reference sequence). The CDR3 runs to 15 residues. Germline trimming cut 5 bases from V and 4 bases from J; bases unmatched to any gene: 8. The CDR3: CASSVDRVSPDTQYF. CDR3 bases: TGTGCCAGTAGTGTGGACAGGGTTTCCCCAGATACGCAGTATTTT.